These 10 T cell receptor beta chains share one sample of origin, sequenced in a study of cytomegalovirus exposure and HLA in healthy donors. PCR used 60 Vbeta primers and 13 Jbeta primers. Profiled with immunoSEQ multiplex PCR; TCRdb holds only in-frame clones, not every one. This sample has more than 95,000 clones, with 17% found just once. Specimen: PBMCs. Every receptor here comes from a female donor in good health and CMV-seropositive.

This chain joins TRBV29-1 and TRBJ2-5, with D perhaps matching TRBD1 or TRBD2 (5 bases each). The CDR3 is 14 amino acids. Germline CDR1 and CDR2: SQVTM and ANQGSEA. With 7 bases removed from V and 4 bases from J, the gap between germline ends came to 19 bases. The CDR3 nucleotides are TGCAGCGCTGAGGGGTATAGGGGTATAGAGACCCAGTACTTC. It yields the protein CSAEGYRGIETQYF.

This rearrangement joins TRBV14 to TRBJ2-5; D unresolved. The V gene lost 2 bases and the J gene lost 4 bases, with 5 bases spanning the gap. CDR3 size: 12 residues. The germline V gene encodes CDR1 SGHDN and CDR2 FVKESK. Written as DNA, the CDR3 is TGTGCCAGCAGCCAATTTAGAGAGACCCAGTACTTC. As protein: CASSQFRETQYF.

This clone has just a few counts. The chain carries TRBV5-6 and TRBJ1-2, with D maybe TRBD1 (6 bases). V dropped 4 bases and J dropped 7 bases, with 14 bases sitting between them. The CDR3 loop spans 13 amino acids. Germline V gene lookup returns CDR1 SGHDT and CDR2 YYEEEE. The CDR3 DNA sequence: TGTGCCAGCAGCGAGCAGGGGTGGGGTGGCTACACCTTC. Its protein product is CASSEQGWGGYTF.

The sample holds a few counts of this clone. The rearrangement uses TRBV4-3 and TRBJ2-3; 11 bases fit TRBD1. CDR1 LGHNA and CDR2 YSLEER come from the germline V gene. There are 16 residues in the CDR3. The V gene end was trimmed by 2 bases and the J gene end by 5 bases; junction bases not matched to a gene: 6. DNA of the CDR3: TGCGCCAGCAGCCAACGGACAGGGGGCGAAGAAGATACGCAGTATTTT. Its protein product is CASSQRTGGEEDTQYF.

The chain has TRBV27 and TRBJ2-5, with TRBD2 as a possible D gene (5 bases). Germline V CDR1 and CDR2: MNHEY, SMNVEV (reference sequence). V gave up 5 bases and J gave up 2 bases, with 12 bases separating them. The CDR3 covers 14 residues. This CDR3 reads CASSRRDVQETQYF. CDR3 sequence (DNA): TGTGCCAGCAGTCGCCGGGATGTACAAGAGACCCAGTACTTC.

This chain uses TRBV2 with TRBJ2-7; 8 nucleotides agree with TRBD1. V lost 7 bases to trimming and J lost 7 bases; unmatched junction nucleotides: 6. Germline values: CDR1 SNHLY, CDR2 FYNNEI. The CDR3 length is 12 residues. CDR3 nucleotides: TGTGCCAGCAACCAGGGGGCGGGTGAGCAGTACTTC. This sequence encodes CASNQGAGEQYF. The full variable domain, with the rest looked up from reference TRBV2 and TRBJ2-7, is EPEVTQTPSHQVTQMGQEVILRCVPISNHLYFYWYRQILGQKVEFLVSFYNNEISEKSEIFDDQFSVERPDGSNFTLKIRSTKLEDSAMYFCASNQGAGEQYFGPGTRLTVT.

This clone showed up just a few times. The chain is built from TRBV6-5 and TRBJ2-7, with 7 positions matching TRBD1. Looked up from germline, CDR1 is MNHEY and CDR2 is SVGAGI. This CDR3 region has 15 residues. The ends lost 4 bases at V and 3 bases at J; junction bases unmatched: 9. This CDR3 reads CASSSPGQAIYEQYF. CDR3 bases: TGTGCCAGCAGTTCCCCCGGACAGGCCATCTACGAGCAGTACTTC.

Only one count was recorded for this clone. The gene calls are TRBV29-1 and TRBJ2-1; 16 positions match TRBD2. The junction had 2 bases not matched to a gene; V was cut back by 1 base and J by 2 bases. The CDR3 has 17 residues. CDR1 and CDR2 (germline): SQVTM, ANQGSEA. In nucleotides, the CDR3 is TGCAGCGTTGAAGGCGGGACTAGCGGGAGGGCCTACAATGAGCAGTTCTTC. This gives the protein CSVEGGTSGRAYNEQFF.

In this sample, this clone turned up a few times. The chain recombines TRBV6-5 with TRBJ2-1; 8 nucleotides align to TRBD2. Germline values: CDR1 MNHEY, CDR2 SVGAGI. The CDR3 totals 15 residues. J lost 8 bases, V lost 2 bases, and 8 bases had no gene match. CDR3 nucleotides: TGTGCCAGCAGTTACGCCCAACCGGGGGGGGATGAGCAGTTCTTC. It specifies CASSYAQPGGDEQFF.

This clone has only a few counts. V gene TRBV4-1 combines with J gene TRBJ2-2, with D perhaps matching TRBD1 (5 bases). CDR3 length: 16 residues. Germline CDR1 and CDR2: MGHRA and YSYEKL. V lost 0 bases and J 6 bases, leaving 14 bases between the germline ends. Here the CDR3 reads CASSQDKARGPGELFF. As DNA, the CDR3 is TGCGCCAGCAGCCAAGATAAGGCTAGGGGTCCCGGGGAGCTGTTTTTT.